The 12 T cell receptor beta chains below come from one sample, sequenced in a study of metastatic and nonmetastatic thyroid tumors. All patients were treatment-naive before thyroid surgery. TCRdb re-called the PCR reads via MiXCR. The table has fewer than 25,000 clones, roughly 14% seen once; the top ten hold more than 14%. The sample taken for sequencing was tumor tissue. Receptors were obtained from a female donor with papillary thyroid cancer or a benign thyroid nodule (not recorded which). Some clones in this sample may be carry-over from other donors' samples.

The table lists this clone with many counts. The chain links TRBV19 to TRBJ2-1; D call uncertain. The CDR3 is 14 residues long. Trimming left V 1 base short and J 7 bases short, with 11 bases between. Looked up from germline, CDR1 is LNHDA and CDR2 is SQIVND (reference sequence). The CDR3, as DNA: TGTGCCAGTAGTATAGCCGCTCGGAAGAATGAGCAGTTCTTC. It is translated as CASSIAARKNEQFF. The full variable domain, rest sourced from reference TRBV19 and TRBJ2-1, is DGGITQSPKYLFRKEGQNVTLSCEQNLNHDAMYWYRQDPGQGLRLIYYSQIVNDFQKGDIAEGYSVSREKKESFPLTVTSAQKNPTAFYLCASSIAARKNEQFFGPGTRLTVL.

Points on this clone: Given the absence of the conserved phenylalanine or tryptophan at the CDR3 end, a read error is likely. The chain recombines TRBV20-1 with TRBJ2-1; 9 positions match TRBD2. The length of the CDR3 is 16 residues. After removal of 6 bases from V and 9 bases from J, the junction contained 18 bases not matched to a gene. CDR1 is DFQATT and CDR2 is SNEGSKA in the germline V gene (reference sequence). The CDR3 DNA reads TGCAGTGCCACACCCGGAGTAGCGGGAGACTGGGGTGAGCAGTTCCTC. Translating gives CSATPGVAGDWGEQFL.

This clone was counted many times. This specimen includes other DNA sequences encoding the same CDR3. The gene calls are TRBV5-4 and TRBJ2-6; 9 nucleotides align to TRBD1. CDR1 and CDR2 from the germline V gene are SGHNT and YYREEE (reference sequence). CDR3 length: 18 amino acids. After removal of 0 bases from V and 0 bases from J, the junction contained 4 bases not matched to a gene. Here the CDR3 reads CASSLGGQGFSGANVLTF. The CDR3 coding sequence is TGTGCCAGCAGCTTGGGCGGACAGGGGTTCTCTGGGGCCAACGTCCTGACTTTC.

This clone occurred many times. The V call is TRBV2, the J call TRBJ1-2; possibly TRBD1 for D (5 bases). V shed 4 bases and J shed 3 bases, with 12 bases lying between them. CDR1 SNHLY and CDR2 FYNNEI come from the germline V gene. This CDR3 has 14 residues. CDR3 DNA sequence: TGTGCCAGCAGTGTCCCGACAGTAGACTATGGCTACACCTTC. This encodes CASSVPTVDYGYTF.

This chain joins TRBV20-1 and TRBJ2-5; 11 nucleotides line up with TRBD2. The CDR3 has 17 amino acids. CDR1 and CDR2 (germline): DFQATT, SNEGSKA (reference sequence). The ends lost 6 bases at V and 2 bases at J; junction bases unmatched: 14. The CDR3 loop reads CSADTITSGGDQETQYF. The CDR3 coding sequence is TGCAGTGCCGACACCATTACTAGCGGGGGCGATCAAGAGACCCAGTACTTC.

The sample holds many counts of this clone. The rearrangement uses TRBV4-1 and TRBJ2-1; 10 nucleotides line up with TRBD2. This CDR3 has 16 amino acids. Trimming took 3 bases from V and 2 from J; bases not matched to a gene: 4. Looked up from germline, CDR1 is MGHRA and CDR2 is YSYEKL. CDR3: CASSQGSGGAYNEQFF. The CDR3 DNA sequence: TGCGCCAGCAGCCAGGGGAGCGGGGGGGCCTACAATGAGCAGTTCTTC.

The table lists this clone with many counts. The chain carries TRBV2 and TRBJ1-5, with a tentative D call TRBD1 (5 bases). This CDR3 is 14 amino acids long. From germline, CDR1 is SNHLY and CDR2 FYNNEI. The ends were cut back, 2 bases at V and 5 bases at J, with 10 bases in the middle. DNA of the CDR3: TGTGCCAGCAGTGAATCGACAGCCGATCAGCCCCAGCATTTT. Translated: CASSESTADQPQHF.

This clone occurred many times. The V gene is TRBV6-1, the J gene TRBJ2-1; D is uncertain. From germline, CDR1 is MNHNS and CDR2 SASEGT. Trimming removed 7 bases from V and 5 bases from J, with 15 bases in between. CDR3 length: 14 residues. The CDR3 reads CASIPLVEHNEQFF. The CDR3 nucleotides read TGTGCCAGCATTCCTCTCGTGGAACACAATGAGCAGTTCTTC.

This clone was seen repeatedly, ten times or more. The chain combines TRBV5-1 with TRBJ1-1, with D unresolved. CDR1 is SGHRS and CDR2 is YFSETQ in the germline V gene. V gave up 2 bases and J gave up 3 bases, with 8 bases separating them. The CDR3 extends over 13 amino acids. CDR3 DNA: TGCGCCAGCAGCTTTGGAGACGACACTGAAGCTTTCTTT. Translated, it gives CASSFGDDTEAFF. Looking up the rest from reference TRBV5-1 and TRBJ1-1 gives the full variable domain: KAGVTQTPRYLIKTRGQQVTLSCSPISGHRSVSWYQQTPGQGLQFLFEYFSETQRNKGNFPGRFSGRQFSNSRSEMNVSTLELGDSALYLCASSFGDDTEAFFGQGTRLTVV.

On this clone itself: Germline and junction disagree at one end, which may indicate a read error. The chain uses TRBV9 and TRBJ2-2; 9 bases match TRBD1. CDR1 SGDLS and CDR2 YYNGEE come from the germline V gene. This CDR3 spans 17 amino acids. The CDR3: CASSVAGTGLITGEPFF. As DNA, the CDR3 is TGTGCCAGCAGCGTTGCCGGGACAGGGTTAATCACCGGGGAGCCGTTTTTT.

This clone was found many times. The rearrangement uses TRBV3-1 and TRBJ2-5, with TRBD2 matching 8 bases. With V trimmed by 3 bases and J by 0 bases, 6 bases remained unmatched. The CDR3 consists of 16 residues. Germline V CDR1 and CDR2: LGHDT, YNNKEL (reference sequence). DNA for the CDR3: TGTGCCAGCAGCCACAGCGGGGGCCTCCACCAAGAGACCCAGTACTTC. This gives the protein CASSHSGGLHQETQYF.

This clone came up many times. V gene TRBV11-1 combines with J gene TRBJ2-3; tentatively, D is TRBD1 (6 bases). Trimming removed 5 bases from V and 4 bases from J, with 13 bases in between. Germline loops: CDR1 SGHAT, CDR2 FQDESV (reference sequence). This CDR3 region has 14 residues. CDR3 region: CASSPLRGSDTQYF. The CDR3 DNA is TGTGCCAGCAGCCCACTCAGGGGTTCAGATACGCAGTATTTT.